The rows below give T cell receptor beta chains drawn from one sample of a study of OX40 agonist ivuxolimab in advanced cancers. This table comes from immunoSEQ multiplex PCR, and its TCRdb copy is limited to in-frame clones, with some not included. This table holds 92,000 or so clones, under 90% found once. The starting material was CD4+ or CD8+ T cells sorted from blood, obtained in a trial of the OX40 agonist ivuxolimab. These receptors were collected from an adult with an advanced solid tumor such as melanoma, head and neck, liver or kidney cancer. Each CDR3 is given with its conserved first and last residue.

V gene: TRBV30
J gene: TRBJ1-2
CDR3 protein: CAWTRTDYGYTF

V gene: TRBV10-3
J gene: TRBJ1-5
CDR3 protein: CASRLTGSNQPQHF

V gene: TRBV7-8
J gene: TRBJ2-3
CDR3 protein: CASSLSGADTQYF

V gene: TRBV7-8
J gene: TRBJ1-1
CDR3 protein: CASSLAGILGAFF

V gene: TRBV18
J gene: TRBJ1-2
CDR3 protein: CASDARSGGYTF

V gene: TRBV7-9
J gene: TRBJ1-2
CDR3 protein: CASSLAVEGPGYGYTF

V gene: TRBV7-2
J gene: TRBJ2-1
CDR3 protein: CASSYQGGAAGYNEQFF

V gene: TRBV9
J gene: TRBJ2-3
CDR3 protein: CASSVDNYPDTQYF

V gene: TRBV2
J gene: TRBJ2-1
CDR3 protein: CASGRETGANNEQFF

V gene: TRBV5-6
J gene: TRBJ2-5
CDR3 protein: CASSQPSSGQYF

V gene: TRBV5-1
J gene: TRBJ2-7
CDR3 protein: CASSPPRGFPYEQYF

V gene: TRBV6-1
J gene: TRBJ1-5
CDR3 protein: CASSEGTGGSGMGQPQHF

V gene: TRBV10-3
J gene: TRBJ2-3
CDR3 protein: CAINPRLLDTQYF

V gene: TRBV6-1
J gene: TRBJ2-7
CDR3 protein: CASSEAETASHEQYF

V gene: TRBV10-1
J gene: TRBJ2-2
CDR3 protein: CASSESHRGRGTGELFF

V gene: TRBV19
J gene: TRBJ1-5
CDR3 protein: CASSTGVHKPQHF

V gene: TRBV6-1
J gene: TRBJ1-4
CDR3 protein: CASRYAGTGGEKLFF

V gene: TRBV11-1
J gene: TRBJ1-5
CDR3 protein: CASSLEGGQPQHF

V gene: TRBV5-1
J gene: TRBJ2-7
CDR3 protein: CASSGGNPYEQYF

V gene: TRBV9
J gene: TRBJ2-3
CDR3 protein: CASSPSPLRGNTQYF

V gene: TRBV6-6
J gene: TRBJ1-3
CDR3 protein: CASRLLDGARNTIYF

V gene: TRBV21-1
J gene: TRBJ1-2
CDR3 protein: CASSTPPQGRDFYGYTF

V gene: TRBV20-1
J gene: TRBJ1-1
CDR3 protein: CSAGRNTEAFF

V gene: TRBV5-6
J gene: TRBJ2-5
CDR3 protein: CASSTLTGQETQYF

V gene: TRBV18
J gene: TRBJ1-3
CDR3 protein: CASSPTKTGSGNTIYF

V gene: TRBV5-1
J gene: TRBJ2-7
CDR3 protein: CASSSLQGNEQYF

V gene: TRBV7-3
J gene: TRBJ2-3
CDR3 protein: CASSFRGTDTQYF

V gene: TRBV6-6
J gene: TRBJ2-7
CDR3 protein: CASSYMGTGASYEQYF

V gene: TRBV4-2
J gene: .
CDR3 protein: CASSQPGRAEQYF

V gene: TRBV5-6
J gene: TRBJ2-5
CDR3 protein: CASSLPTVQETQYF

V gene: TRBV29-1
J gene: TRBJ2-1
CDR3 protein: CSALGTLIQFF

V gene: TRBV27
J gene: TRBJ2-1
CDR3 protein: CASSLGLAGNNEQFF

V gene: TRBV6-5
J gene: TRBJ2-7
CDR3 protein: CASSYSGEFEQYF

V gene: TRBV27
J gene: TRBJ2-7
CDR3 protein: CASRTGGFYEQYF

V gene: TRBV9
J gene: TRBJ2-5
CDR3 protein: CASSERGQGRETQYF

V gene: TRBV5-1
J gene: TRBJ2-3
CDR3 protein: CASSFTGRTDTQYF

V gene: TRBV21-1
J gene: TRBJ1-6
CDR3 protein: CASSKGATGGGNSPLHF

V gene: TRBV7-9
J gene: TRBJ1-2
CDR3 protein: CASSLGGQSSLWGYTF